This T cell receptor (beta chain) was observed in a study of regulatory T cells listed by TCRdb under 2018. About the study as a whole: The study compared T-cell receptor beta repertoires of sorted regulatory, conventional CD4+ and CD8+ T cells between CD3G-deficient patients and healthy controls.

Trimming removed 5 bases from V and 9 bases from J, leaving 14 bases between the germline ends. The CDR3 covers 14 residues, taking in both the cysteine and the phenylalanine. Only the CDR3 DNA stays, 42 bases, in frame from base 1. The germline V gene (reference sequence) yields MNHEY for CDR1 and SMNVEV for CDR2. For the multiplex PCR, 52 forward TRBV primers and 13 reverse TRBJ primers were used, and amplification bias was corrected with both assay-based and computational methods. Rearranged TRB loci were amplified from genomic DNA by multiplex PCR within the immunoSEQ assay. An Illumina HiSeq platform was used to sequence the TRB amplicons. Under the source paper's analysis protocol: Custom algorithms error-filtered the raw sequences and aligned them to reference gene sequences, after which the immunoSEQ online tools were used for analysis. Productive and nonproductive TRB rearrangement frequencies were evaluated among both unique and total sequences. For TRB CDR3 positions 6 and 7, hydrophobicity together with amino acid composition served as the basis for assessing self-reactivity potential. Prism software was used to run t tests, Mann-Whitney tests or two-way ANOVA for comparisons between groups. What TCRdb holds here is the immuneACCESS table cut down to in-frame rearrangements. Part of the clones is not present; checked against another copy, under half of the missing clones reflect an unresolved V gene, and the others are unexplained. Clone size and the V and J calls come from that table; the DNA yielded D and trimming. For this sample the table gives approximately 18,000 clones, of which 84% were detected only once. The ten top clones hold under 9.5% of the sample.

Every CD3G-deficient patient showed evidence of autoimmunity, and the autoimmunity was more severe in two of the patients. Patients were tested at ages ranging from 2 to 39 years, and reduced naive and increased memory CD4+ and CD8+ T-cell proportions were found in the patients. CD4+ cells were FACS-sorted into CD25-high CD127-low regulatory T cells and CD25-low CD127-high conventional CD4+ T cells. A handful of individuals with CD3G deficiency made up the patient group. Patient samples and clinical data were obtained from an international physician network spanning the United States, Europe and Asia. Ficoll density separation was used to isolate peripheral blood mononuclear cells. Results and caveats for the whole study, not just this receptor: Hydrophobic residues at CDR3 positions 6 and 7 were enriched in conventional CD4+ T cells from CD3G-deficient patients, suggesting more self-reactive specificities. Repertoires from patients had restricted unique TRB V-J pairs and skewed V and J gene usage, with the strongest effect in regulatory T cells.

Remarks on this clone: It lacks a known antigen. The input lacks base qualities; no much larger clone sits a single base away.

The receptor was isolated from a person younger than 45 with CD3G deficiency. The source material was conventional CD4+ T cells sorted from blood. The chain employs TRBV27 and TRBJ1-6; TRBD1 is a weak D gene call, 5 bases matching. Here is the DNA: TGTGCCAGCAGTCCCCATGCAGGGTCTTCACCCCTCCACTTT. Translated, this is CASSPHAGSSPLHF.